This TCR beta chain was recorded in a study of early T cells in non-severe SARS-CoV-2 infection. Study-level background: The authors sequenced bulk RNA from unsorted whole blood, leaving chains unpaired. Study-wide results and caveats: Matching with VDJdb favored anti-spike CD8 responses (missing private and CD4 specificities).

The CDR3 runs to 17 residues. Trimming removed 3 bases from V and 2 bases from J; junction bases left unmatched: 7. Germline-derived CDR1 and CDR2 are LNHDA and SQIVND (reference sequence). This clonotype was detected many times. The antigen is not known. Separate cDNA molecules each had unique molecular identifiers attached to them. TCRdb passed the 5' RACE reads through MiXCR, listing each CDR3 protein once. This sample has over 50,000 distinct CDR3 sequences, with roughly 10% found just once. Sequencing was carried out using whole blood. This chain joins TRBV19 and TRBJ2-1; 10 bases align to TRBD2. The receptor was derived from an adult who was a healthcare worker with PCR-confirmed SARS-CoV-2 infection or an uninfected control (not recorded which). CDR3: CASSIHSGGGPYNEQFF. The CDR3 region has the DNA TGTGCCAGTAGTATCCACAGCGGGGGGGGCCCCTACAATGAGCAGTTCTTC.